Following are 18 T cell receptor beta chains from one sample sequenced in a study of CD8+ T cells in alopecia areata. Markers including CD4, CD8alpha, NKG2D and NKG2ACE guided sorting of pooled cutaneous lymph node cells. Extracted RNA was reverse transcribed into cDNA, the sequencing template. The repertoire was sequenced with immunoSEQ multiplex PCR; TCRdb's copy has only in-frame clones and lacks some. The sample shows about 270,000 clones, none of them appearing just once. The specimen sequenced was CD4+ T cells sorted from a lymph node. The receptors derive from a C3H/HeJ mouse with alopecia areata. The MHC haplotype of this mouse line is H2-k.

Ten or more counts support this clone. Gene names refer to mouse genes. The DNA ends 4 residues before the CDR3 does, and the rest of the CDR3 is filled in from the germline J gene. This chain joins TRBV17 and TRBJ1-1; D gene uncertain. Per germline, CDR1 MNHDT and CDR2 YYDKIL. The length of the CDR3 is 12 residues. The covered CDR3 bases are TGTGCTAGCAGTAGAATCAGGAAA. Translating gives CASSRIRK. The CDR3 in its entirety is CASSRIRKEVFF.

Of note for this clone: Germline and genes: mouse. The sample has other DNA sequences that encode this CDR3 too. The chain's CDR3 is CASSQDRGYEQYF. The CDR3 DNA, read in part, is TGTGCCAGCAGCCAAGATAGAGGGTAT. This chain connects TRBV5 to TRBJ2-7, with D unclear. The read gets to within 4 residues of the CDR3 end, and the germline J gene fills in the rest. This CDR3 is 13 amino acids long. Germline V gene data show CDR1 as LGHNA and CDR2 as YNLKQL (reference sequence).

A remark on this clone: Genes and germline are mouse. Read data end 4 residues before the CDR3 end; the end is taken from the germline J gene. The chain combines TRBV13-1 with TRBJ2-5; TRBD1 is a possible D gene (6 bases). Germline CDR1 reads NSHNY; CDR2 reads SYGAGN. This CDR3 comprises 14 residues. The sequenced part of the CDR3 DNA is TGTGCCAGCAGTGACAGGGGAGGAAGGGAC. It codes for CASSDRGGRD. The entire CDR3 reads CASSDRGGRDTQYF.

Turning to this clone: Genes and germline come from the mouse. The missing CDR3 end, 4 residues past where the read stops, is filled in from the germline J gene. The V gene is TRBV13-1, the J gene TRBJ2-2; 8 nucleotides line up with TRBD1. In germline, CDR1 is NSHNY, CDR2 SYGAGN. V was clipped by 3 bases and J by 6 bases; unmatched bases: 4. This CDR3 comprises 14 residues. The DNA read from the CDR3 is TGTGCCAGCAGTGCCGCAGGGGGCCCCGGG. It specifies CASSAAGGPG. The whole CDR3 sequence reads CASSAAGGPGQLYF.

This clone has just a few counts. Gene labels here are mouse ones. With the read ending 4 residues before the CDR3 end, the germline J gene is used to fill in that end. J is TRBJ1-2 and V is TRBV13-1; 8 nucleotides align to TRBD1. The V gene end was trimmed by 5 bases and the J gene end by 2 bases; junction bases not matched to a gene: 5. Germline CDR1 is NSHNY and CDR2 is SYGAGN. CDR3 length: 14 amino acids. CDR3 residues: CASREDRANSDYTF. CDR3 DNA, as far as it was read: TGTGCCAGCAGAGAGGACAGGGCCAACTCC.

In the case of this clone: The genes and germline here are from mouse. Read sequence stops 4 residues before the CDR3 end, and the germline J gene provides the missing end. This chain joins TRBV17 and TRBJ2-3, with 9 positions matching TRBD2. After removal of 4 bases from V and 0 bases from J, the junction contained 8 bases not matched to a gene. The germline CDR1 and CDR2 sequences are MNHDT and YYDKIL. This CDR3 is built from 17 residues. The CDR3 sequence is CASSNWGGALSAETLYF. Incomplete CDR3 DNA: TGTGCTAGCAGTAATTGGGGGGGCGCTTTGAGTGCAGAA. Filled out from reference TRBV17 and TRBJ2-3, the complete variable domain reads DTTVKQNPRYKLARVGKPVNLICSQTMNHDTMYWYQKKPNQAPKLLLFYYDKILNREADTFEKFQSSRPNNSFCSLYIGSAGLEYSAMYLCASSNWGGALSAETLYFGSGTRLTVL.

In its sample, this clone was seen a few times. Gene and germline names: mouse. The CDR3 end falls 4 residues outside the read, so it is completed with the germline J gene. The sample carries other DNA sequences with the same CDR3. V and J are TRBV31 and TRBJ2-5, with a possible D match to TRBD2 (5 bases). The CDR3 consists of 13 residues. CDR1 and CDR2 (germline): GKSSPN, SITVG. The CDR3 here is CAWSLGWEDTQYF. The part of the CDR3 DNA that was read is TGTGCCTGGAGTCTAGGCTGGGAAGAC.

This clone showed up just a few times. Gene names and germline refer to mouse. The sequence runs out 4 residues before the end of the CDR3; the remainder is reconstructed from the germline J gene. This chain uses TRBV31 with TRBJ2-5; D perhaps matches TRBD1 (6 bases). This CDR3 comprises 14 residues. The germline V and J ends were trimmed by 3 bases and 0 bases, with 10 bases remaining between them. The germline V gene has CDR1 GKSSPN and CDR2 SITVG. CDR3 sequence: CAWSGTTNQDTQYF. The DNA read from the CDR3 is TGTGCCTGGAGCGGGACAACAAACCAAGAC.

Points on this clone: Gene names are the mouse ones. The sequenced fragment ends 4 residues before the CDR3 boundary, so the rest is inferred from the germline J gene. The V call is TRBV1, the J call TRBJ2-3, with D hard to call. Germline V lookup: CDR1 NSQYPW, CDR2 LRSPGD (reference sequence). The CDR3 has 15 residues. V dropped 0 bases and J dropped 0 bases, with 7 bases sitting between them. The part of the CDR3 DNA that was read is TGCACCTGCAGTGCAGAGTCAACTAGTGCAGAA. Protein sequence: CTCSAESTSAE. The full CDR3 sequence reads CTCSAESTSAETLYF.

This clone was recorded a few times. Genes and germline come from the mouse. The read stops 4 residues short of the end of the CDR3; the missing end is completed from the germline J gene. The gene calls are TRBV5 and TRBJ1-2; 8 bases agree with TRBD1. In germline, CDR1 is LGHNA, CDR2 YNLKQL (reference sequence). The CDR3 has 15 residues. V lost 1 base, J lost 1 base, and 2 bases stayed unmatched. CDR3 DNA (partial): TGTGCCAGCAGCCAAGGGACAGGGCTAAACTCC. This encodes CASSQGTGLNS. The entire CDR3 reads CASSQGTGLNSDYTF.

As to this clone: The germline and genes are mouse ones. The read falls 4 residues short of the CDR3 end, and the missing part is taken from the germline J gene. The same CDR3 can be traced to other DNA sequences in this sample. The genes are TRBV13-1 and TRBJ1-2; 7 bases fit TRBD1. The J segment lost 2 bases and the V segment lost 5 bases, leaving 0 bases of the junction unmatched. Germline loops: CDR1 NSHNY, CDR2 SYGAGN. The CDR3 spans 12 residues. The CDR3 spells CASSRGNSDYTF. The DNA read from the CDR3 is TGTGCCAGCAGCAGGGGGAACTCC.

This clone was picked up many times. Mouse germline and gene names are used. The read finishes 4 residues shy of the CDR3 end, and the germline J gene is used to complete it. Other DNA sequences from this sample encode an identical CDR3 as well. V gene TRBV13-1 combines with J gene TRBJ2-2, with 7 bases identical to TRBD2. Germline CDR1 is NSHNY and CDR2 is SYGAGN. With V trimmed by 0 bases and J by 1 base, 0 bases remained unmatched. The CDR3 length is 15 residues. The chain's CDR3 is CASSDAGGNTGQLYF. The sequenced part of the CDR3 DNA is TGTGCCAGCAGTGATGCTGGGGGAAACACCGGG.

Of note for this clone: Mouse names are used for the genes. The read gets to within 4 residues of the CDR3 end, and the germline J gene fills in the rest. The J gene is TRBJ2-1, the V gene TRBV17; D is possibly TRBD1 (6 bases). V shed 3 bases and J shed 0 bases, with 9 bases lying between them. The CDR3 consists of 15 residues. From germline, CDR1 is MNHDT and CDR2 YYDKIL. The part of the CDR3 DNA that was read is TGTGCTAGCAGTAGGGGGACACATAACTATGCT. It codes for CASSRGTHNYA. The whole CDR3 is CASSRGTHNYAEQFF. Full variable domain (remainder filled in from reference TRBV17 and TRBJ2-1): DTTVKQNPRYKLARVGKPVNLICSQTMNHDTMYWYQKKPNQAPKLLLFYYDKILNREADTFEKFQSSRPNNSFCSLYIGSAGLEYSAMYLCASSRGTHNYAEQFFGPGTRLTVL.

This clone has a handful of counts. The gene names here belong to mouse. The CDR3 goes on 4 residues after the read ends, and that part is filled in from the germline J gene. Other DNA sequences in this specimen translate into the identical CDR3. The chain combines TRBV12-1 with TRBJ1-2; TRBD1 might be the D (6 bases). This CDR3 spans 14 amino acids. CDR1 and CDR2 from the germline V gene are SGHSN and HYEKVE. The V end was cut by 1 base, the J end by 4 bases, with 12 bases between. The CDR3 bases that were read are TGTGCCAGCTCTCTGGGGGGGGCGGGCTCC. Protein product: CASSLGGAGS. The full CDR3 protein reads CASSLGGAGSDYTF.

This clone has more than one count but fewer than ten. Each gene name is a mouse one. The DNA ends 4 residues before the CDR3 does, and the rest of the CDR3 is filled in from the germline J gene. This chain links TRBV13-1 with TRBJ2-3; TRBD1 matches 9 bases. The CDR3 is made up of 16 amino acids. V shed 3 bases and J 3 bases; nucleotides not matched to a gene: 8. CDR1 is NSHNY and CDR2 is SYGAGN in the germline V gene. The CDR3 loop is CASSARDRVGAETLYF. The sequenced part of the CDR3 DNA is TGTGCCAGCAGTGCACGGGACAGGGTGGGAGCAGAA.

Of note for this clone: Gene names are the mouse ones. Read sequence stops 4 residues before the CDR3 end, and the germline J gene provides the missing end. The J gene is TRBJ2-5, the V gene TRBV5; D is unresolved. The CDR3 totals 16 residues. Germline values: CDR1 LGHNA, CDR2 YNLKQL (reference sequence). Trimming pared 0 bases from V and 0 bases from J, leaving 10 bases between. The sequenced CDR3 bases are TGTGCCAGCAGCCAAGATCCGGCTGGTAACCAAGAC. Its translation: CASSQDPAGNQD. The complete CDR3 protein is CASSQDPAGNQDTQYF.

As concerns this clone: The gene names here belong to mouse. The CDR3 loop reads CASSLDDREDSDYTF. The CDR3 DNA, read in part, is TGTGCCAGCTCTCTCGACGACAGGGAGGACTCC. The chain links TRBV12-2 to TRBJ1-2; 7 nucleotides line up with TRBD1. The CDR3 goes on 4 residues after the read ends, and that part is filled in from the germline J gene. This CDR3 region has 15 residues. V was pared by 0 bases and J by 3 bases, with 6 bases of the junction left unmatched. The germline CDR1 and CDR2 sequences are SGHLS and HYDKME.

This clone was counted only a few times. Gene and germline names: mouse. The CDR3 end is not reached by the read, which stops 4 residues before it; the germline J gene fills it in. V gene TRBV14 combines with J gene TRBJ2-2, with 7 bases fitting TRBD1. J gave up 4 bases and V 1 base, and 1 base lay outside the gene matches. CDR3 length: 14 residues. CDR1 is SGHDT, CDR2 FRDEAV, per germline. The covered CDR3 bases are TGTGCCAGCAGTTTCGGGACAGTCACCGGG. It encodes CASSFGTVTG. The CDR3 reads in full as CASSFGTVTGQLYF.